The source of this TCR beta chain is a study of early T cells in non-severe SARS-CoV-2 infection. Whole-study findings and limits: VDJdb matching skewed toward anti-spike CD8 responses, missing private and CD4 specificities.

The V gene's germline CDR1 is SGHRS and CDR2 YFSETQ. The CDR3 is 16 amino acids. The J segment lost 1 base and the V segment lost 0 bases, leaving 6 bases of the junction unmatched. This clonotype has a handful of counts. No antigen is known for it. MiXCR, run by TCRdb on the 5' RACE reads, gives a single entry per CDR3 protein. The repertoire holds 65,000 to 90,000 distinct CDR3 sequences, approximately 13% seen once, with over 6% in the top ten. The sequence derives from an adult who was a healthcare worker with PCR-confirmed SARS-CoV-2 infection or an uninfected control (not recorded which). Sequenced: whole blood. The rearrangement links TRBV5-1 to TRBJ1-1, with 7 bases lining up with TRBD1. CDR3 sequence (DNA): TGCGCCAGCAGCTTGGTTCCAGGGGGGTCGAACACTGAAGCTTTCTTT. Translating gives CASSLVPGGSNTEAFF.